The T cell receptor (beta chain) under discussion was sequenced for a study of Graves' ophthalmopathy and Graves' hyperthyroidism. Overall study context: Upon initial diagnosis and before any treatment, peripheral blood was collected.

Scientists amplified the TCR beta CDR3 regions from RNA transcripts. An opening RT-PCR round employed HTBI primers and preceded a second-round multiplex PCR. TCRdb fed the multiplex PCR reads into MiXCR, producing one record per CDR3 protein. Of around 600,000 distinct CDR3 sequences detected, 35% to 45% appear once; the ten largest clones hold over 2.5%. With 6 bases clipped from V and 7 bases from J, the junction kept 17 bases outside the gene matches. CDR1 is MNHEY, CDR2 SVGAGI, per germline. The CDR3 length is 18 residues. With respect to this clonotype: The antigen is not known.

Study-level points and caveats: Most clonotypes expanded in thyroid above 0.001 frequency were present in blood too.

What was sequenced was peripheral blood. The sequence was obtained from an adult man with Graves' ophthalmopathy. The chain uses TRBV6-5 and TRBJ1-6; 8 nucleotides line up with TRBD1. The CDR3 here is CASSPRGRAGELNSPLHF. Written as DNA, the CDR3 is TGTGCCAGCAGCCCCAGGGGGCGGGCAGGGGAGTTAAATTCACCCCTCCACTTT.